The clone carrying this TCR beta chain has a handful of counts. The target antigen is unknown. The sample belongs to a study of T cell repertoires in cytomegalovirus infection. The overall study: HLA-B-restricted CMV epitopes that are well studied, plus recently identified HLA-C-restricted ones, were used by the study. Public TCR beta signatures were indicative of both CMV infection and a matching HLA type.

MiXCR, applied by TCRdb to the reads, yields one record per CDR3 protein. The sample contains 150,000 or so distinct CDR3 sequences, roughly 22% of which appear only once. Germline values: CDR1 SQVTM, CDR2 ANQGSEA. V shed 3 bases and J shed 3 bases, with 17 bases lying between them. This CDR3 is 15 amino acids long. Study-wide results and caveats: Identification of carriers of CMV plus the relevant HLA was achieved through cumulative public TCR beta family frequency. Predominance within the ex vivo response was attributable to HLA-C-restricted CMV-specific TCR beta clonotypes.

The genes are TRBV29-1 and TRBJ1-2; D gene ambiguous. This specimen was CD8+ T cells from cultured PBMCs, taken from culture after CMV antigen stimulation. The clonotype originates from a human donor in good health (CMV status not recorded). Some clones in this sample may be carry-over from other donors' samples. This CDR3 is CSVDANFEDYYGYTF. CDR3 nucleotide sequence: TGCAGCGTTGACGCCAATTTTGAAGACTACTATGGCTACACCTTC.